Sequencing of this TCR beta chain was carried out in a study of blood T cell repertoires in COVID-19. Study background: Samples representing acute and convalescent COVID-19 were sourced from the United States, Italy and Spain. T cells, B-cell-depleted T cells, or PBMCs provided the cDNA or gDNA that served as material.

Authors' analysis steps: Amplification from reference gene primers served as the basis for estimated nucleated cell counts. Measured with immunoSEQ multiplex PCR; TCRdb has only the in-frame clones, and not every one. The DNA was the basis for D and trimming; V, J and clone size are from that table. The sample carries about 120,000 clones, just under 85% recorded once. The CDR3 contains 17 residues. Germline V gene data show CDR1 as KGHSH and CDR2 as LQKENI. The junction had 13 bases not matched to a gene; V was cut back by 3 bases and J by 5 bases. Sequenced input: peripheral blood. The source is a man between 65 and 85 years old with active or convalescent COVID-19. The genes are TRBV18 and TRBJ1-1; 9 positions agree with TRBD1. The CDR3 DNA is TGTGCCAGCTCACCGCCGGGACAGGGCCCCCCGAGGACTGAAGCTTTCTTT. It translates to CASSPPGQGPPRTEAFF.